This TCR beta chain was sequenced during a study of OX40 agonist ivuxolimab in advanced cancers. Study context: It was ivuxolimab, an agonistic anti-OX40 (CD134) antibody, that patients were treated with. A diagnosis of hepatocellular carcinoma, melanoma, renal cell or head and neck cancer was present in dose-escalation patients.

Researchers took blood at baseline, on cycle 4 day 1, and on cycle 7 day 1. The protocol was immunoSEQ multiplex PCR, while the TCRdb copy is restricted to in-frame clones and leaves out a portion. The data show tens of thousands of clones, 84% seen once. The count of this clone is one. Its matching antigen is unknown. General study results and limits: On average, CD8+ T cells showed a greater number of expanded clones than CD4+.

This TCR was sampled from an adult with an advanced solid tumor such as melanoma, head and neck, liver or kidney cancer. The starting material was CD4+ or CD8+ T cells sorted from blood, obtained in a trial of the OX40 agonist ivuxolimab.

The CDR3, as DNA: TGTGCCAGCAGCTTGGGCCGAGATACGCAGTATTTT. Translating it yields CASSLGRDTQYF. V usage is TRBV7-9 and J usage is TRBJ2-3, with D unresolved. The CDR3 contains 12 residues. Germline-derived CDR1 and CDR2 are SEHNR and FQNEAQ (reference sequence). V gave up 3 bases and J gave up 5 bases, with 6 bases separating them.